This TCR beta chain was retrieved from a study of T cell repertoires in cytomegalovirus infection (dated by TCRdb to between 2017 and 2020). With respect to the entire study: Donor HLA type was relevant to the analysis, as public TCR beta signatures indicated carriage of CMV infection together with the matching HLA type. The paper's findings and limits, for the study overall: In the ex vivo response, HLA-C-restricted CMV-specific TCR beta clonotypes were dominant, and in two of eight donors the single most frequent clonotype came from this HLA-C-restricted group. Carriers of CMV infection plus the relevant HLA type were discriminated by the cumulative frequency of public TCR beta family members in the study cohort and in an independent roughly 370-donor cohort.

V loses 5 bases, J loses 0 bases, and the germline ends lie 26 bases apart. CDR1 and CDR2, looked up from the germline V gene (reference sequence), are SEHNR and FQNEAQ. From its cysteine to its phenylalanine, the CDR3 spans 19 amino acids. The CDR3 DNA has 57 bases and is translated from base 1. The reads were generated on an Illumina HiSeq 1500. TCRdb reprocessing: public reads trimmed at Q25 with fastp, clones called with MiXCR, in-frame beta chains kept. Each entry merges the rows of one CDR3 protein and shows their most common DNA and genes. Counted in this sample were a few hundred thousand distinct CDR3 sequences; approximately 22% of them appeared once. Jointly, the top ten make up 15% to 20% of the sample. This clonotype was recorded at least ten times. Its recognized antigen is unknown. No qualities accompany the bases; no much larger clone lies one base away.

The TCR sequence derives from a human donor in good health (CMV status not recorded). Some clones in this sample may be carry-over from other donors' samples. The specimen sequenced was CD8+ T cells from PBMCs. The chain joins TRBV7-9 to TRBJ2-7; the best D guess is TRBD1, with 5 bases matching. The CDR3 is CASSVGVPEGDESSYEQYF. The sequenced DNA is TGTGCCAGCAGCGTAGGTGTTCCGGAAGGGGATGAGAGCTCCTACGAGCAGTACTTC.